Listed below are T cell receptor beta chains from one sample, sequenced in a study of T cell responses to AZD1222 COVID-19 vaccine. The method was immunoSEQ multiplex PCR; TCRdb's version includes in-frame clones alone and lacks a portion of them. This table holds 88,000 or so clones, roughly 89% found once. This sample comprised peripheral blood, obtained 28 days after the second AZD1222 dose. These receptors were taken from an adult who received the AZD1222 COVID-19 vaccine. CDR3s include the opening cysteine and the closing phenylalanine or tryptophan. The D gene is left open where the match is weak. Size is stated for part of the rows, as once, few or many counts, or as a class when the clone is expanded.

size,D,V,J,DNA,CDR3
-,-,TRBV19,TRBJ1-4,TGTGCCAGTAGTGCCATCGGGACCATAGGTGAAAAACTGTTTTTT,CASSAIGTIGEKLFF
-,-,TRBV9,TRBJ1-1,TGTGCCAGCAGCGTAGATTGGGGAGGAAGCACTGAAGCTTTCTTT,CASSVDWGGSTEAFF
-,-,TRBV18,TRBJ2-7,TGTGCCAGCTCACCACGAGGGAATCACTACGAGCAGTACTTC,CASSPRGNHYEQYF
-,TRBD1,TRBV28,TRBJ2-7,TGTGCCAGCAGTTTATTACAGGGGATAGATAAGCAGTACTTC,CASSLLQGIDKQYF
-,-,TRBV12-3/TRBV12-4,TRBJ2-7,TGTATGGAGAATAGCCCTGAGCAGTACTTC,CMENSPEQYF
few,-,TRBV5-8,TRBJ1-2,TGTGCCAGCAGTTCCGGACAGAACACGAACTATGGCTACACCTTC,CASSSGQNTNYGYTF
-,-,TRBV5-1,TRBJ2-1,TGCGCCAGCAGCGCACAGAATGAGCAGTTCTTC,CASSAQNEQFF
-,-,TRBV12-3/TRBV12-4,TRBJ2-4,TGTGCCAGCAGTTTAGTTTCGGACATTCAGTACTTC,CASSLVSDIQYF
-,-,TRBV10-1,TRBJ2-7,TGCGCCAGCAGTGCCGGGACTCATGTCTACGAGCAGTACTTC,CASSAGTHVYEQYF
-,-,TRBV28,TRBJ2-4,TGTGCCAGCAGTTCCCCCTCGCCTCCTCATGGGGACATTCAGTACTTC,CASSSPSPPHGDIQYF
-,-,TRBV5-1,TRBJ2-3,TGCGCCAGCAGCACCCAACAGGGGGGGACAGATACGCAGTATTTT,CASSTQQGGTDTQYF
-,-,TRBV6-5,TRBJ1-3,TGTGCCAGCAGTTACACGGGAGGGGAACATGGAAACACCATATATTTT,CASSYTGGEHGNTIYF
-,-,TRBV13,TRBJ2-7,TGTGCCAGCAGCTTAGTAGGGTCTAATCCTTCCGAGCAGTACTTC,CASSLVGSNPSEQYF
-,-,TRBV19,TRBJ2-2,TGTGCCACCGCCCGGGGAAGGGCCACCGGGGAGCTGTTTTTT,CATARGRATGELFF
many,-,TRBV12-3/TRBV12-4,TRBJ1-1,TGTGCCAGCACTAGCGGGCTTGAAGCTTTCTTT,CASTSGLEAFF
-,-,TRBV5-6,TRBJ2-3,TGTGCCAGCAGCTTCAGCGGGACAGATACGCAGTATTTT,CASSFSGTDTQYF
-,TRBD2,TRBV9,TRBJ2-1,TGTGCCAGCAGTGCCGGGACTAGCGGGGCGTCCTACAATGAGCAGTTCTTC,CASSAGTSGASYNEQFF
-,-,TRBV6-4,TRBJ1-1,TGTGCCAGCAGAGAACAGGGTAACACTGAAGCTTTCTTT,CASREQGNTEAFF
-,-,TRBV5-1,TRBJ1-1,TGCGCCAGCAGCTTATCCGGGGGGAACACTGAAGCTTTCTTT,CASSLSGGNTEAFF
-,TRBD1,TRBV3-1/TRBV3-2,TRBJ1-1,TGTGCCAGCAGCCGAGGACAGGGGCGCACTGAAGCTTTCTTT,CASSRGQGRTEAFF
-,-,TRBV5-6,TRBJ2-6,TGTGCCAGCAGCTATGGTAGCTCTGGGGCCAACGTCCTGACTTTC,CASSYGSSGANVLTF
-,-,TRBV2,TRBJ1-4,TGTGCCAGTGGGTCAGAGGCAACTAATGAAAAACTGTTTTTT,CASGSEATNEKLFF
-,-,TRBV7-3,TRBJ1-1,TGTGCCAGCAGCTTCAGGCAGAACACTGAAGCTTTCTTT,CASSFRQNTEAFF
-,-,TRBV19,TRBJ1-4,TGTGCCAGTAGTAACAGTCCCAATGAAAAACTGTTTTTT,CASSNSPNEKLFF
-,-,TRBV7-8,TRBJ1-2,TGTGCCAGCAGCCAGGGCCGGGGCACCTCTAACTATGGCTACACCTTC,CASSQGRGTSNYGYTF
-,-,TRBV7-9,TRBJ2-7,TGTGCCAGCAGCTCTAGCTCCTACGAGCAGTACTTC,CASSSSSYEQYF
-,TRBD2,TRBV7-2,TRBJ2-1,TGTGCCAGCAGCTATAGCCTTAGCGGGGGGGCCGCTGAGCAGTTCTTC,CASSYSLSGGAAEQFF
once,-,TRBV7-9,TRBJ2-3,TGTGCCAGCAGCCATCGGAAGGTGATCACAGATACGCAGTATTTT,CASSHRKVITDTQYF
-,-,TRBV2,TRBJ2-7,TGTGCCAGCACCCAGGGTGCAGCCTACGAGCAGTACTTC,CASTQGAAYEQYF
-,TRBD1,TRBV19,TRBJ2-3,TGTGCCAGTAGTATCTCGGACTTACAGGGGGCAGATACGCAGTATTTT,CASSISDLQGADTQYF
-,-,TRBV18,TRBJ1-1,TGTGCCAGCTCACCCACCTCGAACACTGAAGCTTTCTTT,CASSPTSNTEAFF
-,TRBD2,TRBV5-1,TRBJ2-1,TGCGCCAGCAGCCCCGGGCGGGCTAGCGGGGGGCACAATGAGCAGTTCTTC,CASSPGRASGGHNEQFF
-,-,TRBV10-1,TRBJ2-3,TGCGCCAGCAGTGAGTCGTCGGGCACAGATACGCAGTATTTT,CASSESSGTDTQYF
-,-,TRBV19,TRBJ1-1,TGTGCCAGTCTTTTAGGGGACCGGCCGAACACTGAAGCTTTCTTT,CASLLGDRPNTEAFF
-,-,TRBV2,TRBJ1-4,TGTGCCAGCATGGAAGAGGTTCGGGAAAAACTGTTTTTT,CASMEEVREKLFF
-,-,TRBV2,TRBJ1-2,TGTGCCAGCAGTGACCTGGGGATGGCCTATGGCTACACCTTC,CASSDLGMAYGYTF
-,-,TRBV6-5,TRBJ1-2,TGTGCCAGCACCAAAGGACAAGGCATCTATGGCTACACCTTC,CASTKGQGIYGYTF
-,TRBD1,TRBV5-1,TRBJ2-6,TGCGCCAGCAGCTTGGAAGGACAGGGTTCTGGGGCCAACGTCCTGACTTTC,CASSLEGQGSGANVLTF